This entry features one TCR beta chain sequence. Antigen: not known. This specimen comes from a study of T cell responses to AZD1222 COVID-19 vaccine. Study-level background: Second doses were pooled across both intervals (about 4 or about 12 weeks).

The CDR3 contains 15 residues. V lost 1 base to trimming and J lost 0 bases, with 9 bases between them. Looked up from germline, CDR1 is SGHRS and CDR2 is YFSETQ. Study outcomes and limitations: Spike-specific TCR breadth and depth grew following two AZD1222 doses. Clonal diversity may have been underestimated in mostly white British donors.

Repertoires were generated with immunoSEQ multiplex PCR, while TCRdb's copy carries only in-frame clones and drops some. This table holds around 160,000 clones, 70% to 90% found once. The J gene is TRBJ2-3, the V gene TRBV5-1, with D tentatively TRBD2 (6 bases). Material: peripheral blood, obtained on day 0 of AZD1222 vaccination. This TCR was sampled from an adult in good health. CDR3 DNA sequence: TGCGCCAGCAGCTTGACTAGCTGGAGCACAGATACGCAGTATTTT. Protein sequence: CASSLTSWSTDTQYF.